This TCR beta chain was captured in a study of CD8 T cells in Susac syndrome. RNA, at about 0.45 to 1 ug, was reverse transcribed with random hexamers. An immunoSEQ multiplex PCR generated amplified TCR beta CDR3 products spanning 54 Vbeta and 13 Jbeta. From the immunoSEQ multiplex PCR reads, TCRdb called clonotypes with MiXCR, one entry per CDR3 protein. The sample includes approximately 180,000 distinct CDR3 sequences, roughly 94% seen only once; the top ten take 0.099%. Sequencing was performed on CD4+ T cells from PBMCs. This receptor was obtained from a human donor with Susac syndrome.

The CDR3 loop is CASSVADAETQYF. CDR3 DNA sequence: TGTGCCAGCAGCGTAGCTGATGCAGAGACCCAGTACTTC. The chain links TRBV9 to TRBJ2-5; no definite D call. This CDR3 has 13 residues. Trimming left V 0 bases short and J 4 bases short, with 7 bases between. The germline V gene has CDR1 SGDLS and CDR2 YYNGEE.